This TCR beta chain derives from a study of blood T cell repertoires in COVID-19. Study summary: Spain, Italy and the United States supplied samples that represented acute and convalescent COVID-19. T cells, B-cell-depleted T cells, or PBMCs supplied cDNA or gDNA.

While infection was still active, Seattle patients were enrolled and then followed longitudinally. Authors' analysis steps: Scientists estimated how many nucleated cells there were by amplifying reference gene primers. Method: immunoSEQ multiplex PCR; TCRdb's copy keeps in-frame clones and lacks some. Clonal size and the V and J genes are those of that table, whereas D and trimming came from the DNA. Of some 130,000 clones in the sample, about 89% were seen once. Germline assignment: CDR1 MNHEY and CDR2 SVGAGI. The CDR3 extends over 15 amino acids. V was trimmed by 4 bases and J by 3 bases, leaving 13 bases between them.

The sequence was collected from a man between 60 and 75 years old with COVID-19, enrolled during active disease. Material for sequencing was peripheral blood. The V and J genes are TRBV6-5 and TRBJ1-5, with a weak D call TRBD1 (6 bases). This chain's CDR3 is CASSSTGWDNQPQHF. In DNA form, the CDR3 reads TGTGCCAGCAGTTCCACAGGGTGGGACAATCAGCCCCAGCATTTT.